Following are 2 T cell receptor beta chains from one sample sequenced in a study of identical twins. Each CDR3 protein gets one entry after TCRdb re-called the 5' RACE reads with MiXCR. Found here are under 900,000 distinct CDR3 sequences, 15% to 20% of them singletons; the top ten hold less than 15%. These data also formed part of another study, on T cells expressing NK-cell markers.

The specimen was PBMCs. These receptors were taken from a woman aged 18-35 years in good health.

The gene calls are TRBV5-1 and TRBJ2-1, with a possible D match to TRBD1 (5 bases). The CDR3 spans 14 residues. Trimming left V 1 base short and J 8 bases short, with 13 bases between. Germline lookup yields CDR1 SGHRS and CDR2 YFSETQ. This CDR3 is CASSLLGVRDEQFF. In nucleotides, the CDR3 is TGCGCCAGCAGCTTGTTAGGGGTACGAGATGAGCAGTTCTTC.

V is TRBV20-1 and J is TRBJ2-5; 9 bases are shared with TRBD2. The CDR3 runs to 15 residues. Per germline, CDR1 DFQATT and CDR2 SNEGSKA (reference sequence). The junction had 12 bases not matched to a gene; V was cut back by 5 bases and J by 5 bases. The CDR3 nucleotides read TGCAGTGCTCTGGCGGGGGGGCGATGGGGGGAGACCCAGTACTTC. Translation: CSALAGGRWGETQYF.